Included here is one T cell receptor (beta chain) sequence, with context. CDR3 regions were amplified by Arm-PCR using iRepertoire HTBI primers to build TCR beta libraries. TCRdb reprocessed the multiplex PCR reads via MiXCR and lists one record per CDR3 protein. The data hold 400,000 to 500,000 distinct CDR3 sequences, with 13% to 15% observed a single time. This sample stems from a study of regulatory T cells in long-lasting Graves disease. Time point defined: newly diagnosed GD, antithyroid drugs for less than 3 months. The authors made the TCR library using RNA they extracted from PBMCs. The germline CDR1 and CDR2 sequences are ENHRY and SYGVKD. V shed 2 bases, J shed 7 bases, and the junction held 5 bases outside the gene matches. The CDR3 runs 15 residues. The sample also formed part of further work on T cells in Graves' hyperthyroidism and ophthalmopathy. As that report states: Initially, a first-round RT-PCR of the TCR CDR3 employed the HTBI primer set.

The chain carries TRBV10-3 and TRBJ1-6; 7 nucleotides match TRBD1. This clonotype originated in a woman in her 50s with Graves disease. Sequences were derived from peripheral blood mononuclear cells (PBMCs), sampled at new diagnosis, from a patient treated with antithyroid drugs. The CDR3 loop reads CAISEDRVVNSPLHF. The CDR3 DNA reads as TGTGCCATCAGTGAGGACAGGGTGGTGAATTCACCCCTCCACTTT.